This entry concerns a single TCR beta chain. These data originate in a study of T cells in Graves' hyperthyroidism and ophthalmopathy. This CDR3 is built from 14 residues. Germline CDR1 and CDR2: LNHDA and SQIVND (reference sequence). The V gene lost 3 bases and the J gene lost 4 bases, with 7 bases spanning the gap. There were TCR beta CDR3 regions amplified from RNA transcripts. TCR CDR3 regions were first amplified by RT-PCR with HTBI primers. TCRdb re-called the multiplex PCR reads with MiXCR, one entry per CDR3 protein. Here the sample spans roughly 290,000 distinct CDR3 sequences, 10% to 15% being singletons.

The TCR was taken from a woman under 40 with Graves' hyperthyroidism that later progressed to Graves' ophthalmopathy. The material sequenced was blood. The J gene is TRBJ1-6, the V gene TRBV19, with D uncertain. In DNA form, the CDR3 reads TGTGCCAGTAGTATGGCCGAGTATAATTCACCCCTCCACTTT. Encoded protein: CASSMAEYNSPLHF.